This TCR beta chain was documented in a study of OX40 agonist ivuxolimab in advanced cancers. Study overall: Enrollees could have had prior anti-PD-1, anti-PD-L1 or anti-CTLA-4 therapy, which approximately 40% had received. Partial responses were recorded for three patients, including one with hepatocellular carcinoma and two with cutaneous melanoma.

Findings of the study overall: Near-lowest levels of clonal expansion characterized partial responders at 0.1-3.0 mg/kg.

As to this clone: The antigen is undetermined.

The data were produced by immunoSEQ multiplex PCR, yet TCRdb's version contains in-frame clones alone and is incomplete. The sample holds about 44,000 clones, roughly 92% seen once. V lost 1 base and J lost 0; bases outside the gene matches: 1. The length of the CDR3 is 15 residues. Looked up from germline, CDR1 is SGHAT and CDR2 is FQNNGV. The source of this sequence is an adult with an advanced solid tumor such as melanoma, head and neck, liver or kidney cancer. This chain joins TRBV11-2 and TRBJ1-1; 8 bases align to TRBD1. The sequencing here drew on CD4+ or CD8+ T cells sorted from blood, taken in a trial of the OX40 agonist ivuxolimab. Written as DNA, the CDR3 is TGTGCCAGCAGCTTAGGGACAGGGCTGAACACTGAAGCTTTCTTT. Amino acids: CASSLGTGLNTEAFF.